This T cell receptor beta chain was documented in a study of blood T cell repertoires in COVID-19. Study as a whole: The United States, Italy and Spain supplied acute and convalescent COVID-19 samples.

V trimming: 1 base; J trimming: 7 bases; junction bases outside the gene matches: 3. CDR3 length equals 16 residues. The V gene's germline CDR1 is SGHVS and CDR2 FNYEAQ. Per the study methods: Scientists estimated how many nucleated cells there were by amplifying reference gene primers. TCRdb's copy holds only in-frame clones and misses some; the assay was immunoSEQ multiplex PCR. The V and J calls and the clone size are those of that table, but D and trimming were determined from the DNA. There are around 160,000 clones in the sample; 65% to 85% occur only once, and approximately 5.4% lies in the top ten. Recovery meant two consecutive negative NP/OP PCR tests, professional clearance, or resolved symptoms.

This receptor was identified in a man aged 35-49 years who had recovered from COVID-19. The sequencing input was PBMCs or T cells enriched from blood (not recorded which). V gene TRBV7-6 combines with J gene TRBJ2-1; TRBD2 aligns across 14 bases. CDR3 coding DNA: TGTGCCAGCAGCTTAGGACTAGCGGGGGGGTGGAATGAGCAGTTCTTC. Protein sequence: CASSLGLAGGWNEQFF.